This TCR beta chain was sequenced during a study of shared clonotypes between healthy human individuals. The CDR3 sequence is 13 residues long. The V end lost 6 bases, the J end lost 8 bases, and 14 bases lay between the germline ends. Germline V lookup: CDR1 MNHEY, CDR2 SVGAGI. Measured with immunoSEQ multiplex PCR; TCRdb has only the in-frame clones, and not every one. The data contain approximately 1.1 million clones, about 84% of them singletons. The chain links TRBV6-5 to TRBJ1-3, with D tentatively TRBD1 (5 bases). Sequencing input: memory CD4+ T cells from PBMCs. The subset denotes: CD45RA-negative fraction. The receptor's source is a man in his late teens or twenties in good health. Some clones in this sample may be carry-over from other donors' samples. The CDR3 DNA follows: TGTGCCAGCAGGGAGGGGCGGGAGCACACCATATATTTT. It specifies CASREGREHTIYF.